The present T cell receptor (beta chain) was sequenced within a study of cytomegalovirus exposure and HLA in healthy donors. Points from the study as a whole: Published work reported that the classifier diagnosed cytomegalovirus status with high specificity and sensitivity.

The PCR ran on 60 Vbeta and 13 Jbeta primers. The table came from immunoSEQ multiplex PCR; TCRdb's copy has only in-frame clones and leaves some out. This sample carries more than 150,000 clones, about three quarters of them seen once, and the ten largest clones take around 3.1%. This clone showed up just a few times. What it recognizes is unknown. V was clipped by 0 bases and J by 5 bases; unmatched bases: 6. Germline V CDR1 and CDR2: LNHNV, YYDKDF (reference sequence). The length of the CDR3 is 16 residues. The chain couples TRBV15 to TRBJ1-5; TRBD1 matches at 8 bases. The sequenced material came from PBMCs. This receptor was obtained from a woman aged 50 to 65 in good health and CMV-seropositive. CDR3 loop: CATSRDFQGAYQPQHF. CDR3 nucleotide sequence: TGTGCCACCAGCAGAGATTTCCAGGGGGCCTATCAGCCCCAGCATTTT.